The next 4 T cell receptor beta chains were all read from a single sample in a study of T-cell memory formation after mild COVID-19. TCRdb used MiXCR to reprocess the 5' RACE reads, holding one entry per CDR3 protein. The table lists fewer than 550,000 distinct CDR3 sequences, around 19% of them singletons. What was sequenced was PBMCs or a T cell subset sorted from them (not recorded which). The receptors were sampled from an adult woman who had mild COVID-19 (a few samples of this study predate the infection). Cell type and time point are not known.

V usage is TRBV20-1 and J usage is TRBJ1-6, with 7 bases lining up with TRBD1. CDR3 length: 15 residues. Looked up from germline, CDR1 is DFQATT and CDR2 is SNEGSKA (reference sequence). After removal of 1 base from V and 11 bases from J, the junction contained 11 bases not matched to a gene. The CDR3 reads CSARGTGAGGAPLHF. The CDR3 region has the DNA TGCAGTGCTAGAGGAACAGGGGCGGGTGGTGCACCCCTCCACTTT.

In this sample, this clonotype turned up once. This chain connects TRBV15 to TRBJ2-3; D gene unclear. The CDR3 extends over 13 amino acids. Trimming shortened V by 0 bases and J by 4 bases, and 5 bases separated the two germline ends. Germline CDR1 and CDR2: LNHNV and YYDKDF (reference sequence). CDR3 amino acids: CATSRDGPDTQYF. Here the CDR3 DNA reads TGTGCCACCAGCAGAGATGGTCCAGATACGCAGTATTTT. Full variable domain (rest looked up from reference TRBV15 and TRBJ2-3): DAMVIQNPRYQVTQFGKPVTLSCSQTLNHNVMYWYQQKSSQAPKLLFHYYDKDFNNEADTPDNFQSRRPNTSFCFLDIRSPGLGDTAMYLCATSRDGPDTQYFGPGTRLTVL.

This clonotype was recorded a few times. The chain employs TRBV15 and TRBJ2-4; D is uncertain. The CDR3 sequence is 16 residues long. Trimming took off 0 bases at V and 1 base at J, with 10 bases between the two ends. The germline V gene has CDR1 LNHNV and CDR2 YYDKDF (reference sequence). CDR3 residues: CATSRDFGSAKNIQYF. CDR3 nucleotides: TGTGCCACCAGCAGAGATTTCGGGTCTGCCAAAAACATTCAGTACTTC.

The chain carries TRBV19 and TRBJ1-1, with TRBD1 matching 7 bases. With 5 bases clipped from V and 3 bases from J, the junction kept 12 bases outside the gene matches. Germline values: CDR1 LNHDA, CDR2 SQIVND (reference sequence). The CDR3 has 16 amino acids. The chain's CDR3 is CASSSTGLGGDTEAFF. CDR3 DNA: TGTGCCAGTAGTTCGACAGGGCTAGGTGGAGACACTGAAGCTTTCTTT.